Below, 27 T cell receptor beta chains from the same sample are listed, as sequenced in a study of patients and donors after allogeneic stem cell transplantation. From the RT-PCR reads, TCRdb called clonotypes with MiXCR, one entry per CDR3 protein. The table has 920,000 or so distinct CDR3 sequences, about 20% seen once. Sequences were obtained from blood, either unsorted or a sorted T cell fraction (not recorded which). The receptors originated from a human donor who was either an allogeneic HSCT recipient or a stem cell or donor lymphocyte infusion donor (not recorded which). It is not recorded whose cells these are; they may come from a transplant donor.

J is TRBJ1-2 and V is TRBV3-1; possible D gene TRBD1, 5 bases. Trimming took off 4 bases at V and 8 bases at J, with 17 bases between the two ends. Germline V CDR1 and CDR2: LGHDT, YNNKEL (reference sequence). The CDR3 is made up of 14 amino acids. The CDR3 DNA reads TGTGCCAGCAGCCTTGGCGTGGGGCCGGGAGGCTACACCTTC. Amino acids: CASSLGVGPGGYTF.

This clonotype was seen ten or more times. V is TRBV29-1 and J is TRBJ2-7, with D tentatively TRBD1 or TRBD2 (5 bases each). The CDR3 loop spans 14 amino acids. Per germline, CDR1 SQVTM and CDR2 ANQGSEA. V lost 1 base and J 5 bases, leaving 15 bases between the germline ends. DNA for the CDR3: TGCAGCGTTGAAGGTCTCGTCGTGGGGGACGAGCAGTACTTC. The encoded protein is CSVEGLVVGDEQYF.

J is TRBJ2-5 and V is TRBV5-5; TRBD1 might be the D (6 bases). The ends were cut back, 4 bases at V and 5 bases at J, with 15 bases in the middle. The germline CDR1 and CDR2 sequences are SGHKS and YYEKEE (reference sequence). The length of the CDR3 is 14 residues. The CDR3 sequence is CASSGRRGGETQYF. CDR3 coding DNA: TGTGCCAGCAGCGGACGCAGGGGTGGCGAGACCCAGTACTTC. The full variable domain, its missing parts supplied by reference TRBV5-5 and TRBJ2-5, is DAGVTQSPTHLIKTRGQQVTLRCSPISGHKSVSWYQQVLGQGPQFIFQYYEKEERGRGNFPDRFSARQFPNYSSELNVNALLLGDSALYLCASSGRRGGETQYFGPGTRLLVL.

This clonotype was picked up a small number of times. The rearrangement joins TRBV7-2 to TRBJ2-7, with D unclear. Germline lookup yields CDR1 SGHTA and CDR2 FQGNSA. This CDR3 has 14 amino acids. V lost 6 bases, J lost 6 bases, and 18 bases lay in between. The CDR3, as DNA: TGTGCCAGCAGGACGGGCCCACAGCTCCCCGAGCAGTACTTC. This codes for CASRTGPQLPEQYF.

This clonotype was picked up a small number of times. V is TRBV7-9 and J is TRBJ1-2, with a possible D match to TRBD1 (6 bases). Trimming removed 4 bases from V and 4 bases from J, with 13 bases in between. This CDR3 is 14 amino acids long. Germline loops: CDR1 SEHNR, CDR2 FQNEAQ (reference sequence). The CDR3 sequence is CASSSDRRSYGYTF. The CDR3 nucleotides read TGTGCCAGCAGCTCGGACAGAAGGTCCTATGGCTACACCTTC.

This clonotype has a handful of counts. The chain uses TRBV25-1 and TRBJ2-4; D is possibly TRBD1 or TRBD2 (6 bases each). This CDR3 is 15 amino acids long. The germline gives CDR1 MGHDK, CDR2 SYGVNS. V was pared by 7 bases and J by 3 bases, with 16 bases between. The CDR3 DNA reads as TGTGCCAGCACTTTTGGGGGGCGCGGCAAAAACATTCAGTACTTC. This gives the protein CASTFGGRGKNIQYF.

This clonotype was seen only a few times. In nucleotides, the CDR3 is TGTGCCAGCAGTTACTGGGGGACCTCCTTATTTGGCTACACCTTC. Translated: CASSYWGTSLFGYTF. The gene calls are TRBV25-1 and TRBJ1-2, with D maybe TRBD1 (5 bases). Per the germline V gene, CDR1 is MGHDK and CDR2 is SYGVNS. Trimming removed 5 bases at V and 7 bases at J, with 20 bases between. The CDR3 runs to 15 residues.

This clonotype occurred a few times. V is TRBV24-1 and J is TRBJ2-2; D is uncertain. The germline CDR1 and CDR2 sequences are KGHDR and SFDVKD. CDR3 size: 15 residues. Deletions cut 9 bases from V and 0 bases from J, with 13 bases between. The CDR3 loop reads CATRPRSPNTGELFF. The DNA for the CDR3 is TGTGCCACCCGTCCGAGGAGCCCGAACACCGGGGAGCTGTTTTTT.

Many counts were recorded for this clonotype. The chain employs TRBV12-3 or TRBV12-4 and TRBJ1-1; a weak D match, TRBD1 (6 bases). This CDR3 is 13 amino acids long. Between the trimmed V and J ends, which lost 6 bases and 1 base, there was a span of 9 bases. For the CDR3, the DNA is TGTGCCAGCAGGGTGACAGGGAACACTGAAGCTTTCTTT. This translates into CASRVTGNTEAFF.

This clonotype was observed a handful of times. The chain has TRBV9 and TRBJ2-1; 8 bases align to TRBD2. Losses at the gene ends were 3 bases for V and 9 bases for J; bases not matched to a gene: 14. CDR3 length: 16 amino acids. Germline CDR1 and CDR2: SGDLS and YYNGEE. The CDR3 is CASSASGTSLVREQFF. The CDR3 nucleotides are TGTGCCAGCAGCGCCTCCGGGACTAGTCTTGTCCGTGAGCAGTTCTTC.

The rearrangement uses TRBV11-1 and TRBJ2-1; D uncertain. V lost 5 bases to trimming and J lost 4 bases, with 18 bases between them. From germline, CDR1 is SGHAT and CDR2 FQDESV (reference sequence). The CDR3 runs 16 residues. The CDR3 region has the DNA TGTGCCAGCAGCCCTTCAATTGGAACTTCTTACAATGAGCAGTTCTTC. Its translation is CASSPSIGTSYNEQFF.

The chain combines TRBV12-3 or TRBV12-4 with TRBJ1-6, with a possible D match to TRBD1 (5 bases). Trimming took off 5 bases at V and 10 bases at J, with 18 bases between the two ends. CDR3 length: 15 residues. The CDR3 protein is CASSPSGENRSPLHF. The CDR3, as DNA: TGTGCCAGCAGTCCCTCGGGGGAGAATCGCTCACCCCTCCACTTT.

V usage is TRBV29-1 and J usage is TRBJ2-7; a possible D gene is TRBD1 (6 bases). Germline lookup yields CDR1 SQVTM and CDR2 ANQGSEA. CDR3 length: 11 residues. Trimming took 3 bases from V and 7 from J, leaving 10 bases between them. Written as DNA, the CDR3 is TGCAGCGTTGACCAGGGGCGAGAGCAGTACTTC. Translation: CSVDQGREQYF.

CDR3 bases: TGTGCCAGCAGCCAAGTCCGCGATTTCGTTAGCACAGATACGCAGTATTTT. Translated: CASSQVRDFVSTDTQYF. This chain links TRBV4-2 with TRBJ2-3; D ambiguous. The length of the CDR3 is 17 residues. CDR1 and CDR2 from the germline V gene are LGHNA and YNFKEQ. The ends were cut back, 1 base at V and 0 bases at J, with 14 bases in the middle.

The chain combines TRBV12-3 or TRBV12-4 with TRBJ2-5; 9 bases map to TRBD1. CDR3 length: 15 residues. Trimming took 5 bases from V and 4 from J; bases not matched to a gene: 8. The CDR3 nucleotides are TGTGCCAGCAGTCAGCCGGGACAGGGAATAGAGACCCAGTACTTC. This encodes CASSQPGQGIETQYF.

This clonotype was seen a few times. This sequence joins TRBV20-1 and TRBJ1-2; no clear D. This CDR3 comprises 13 residues. Looked up from germline, CDR1 is DFQATT and CDR2 is SNEGSKA (reference sequence). Trimming stripped 2 bases from V and 0 bases from J, with 7 bases between. The CDR3 DNA reads TGCAGTGCTAGACAGTTTACTAACTATGGCTACACCTTC. This sequence encodes CSARQFTNYGYTF.

This clonotype was observed a few times. V gene TRBV5-1 combines with J gene TRBJ1-4; 8 bases align to TRBD1. The germline V gene encodes CDR1 SGHRS and CDR2 YFSETQ. The CDR3 covers 14 residues. The V and J ends lost 3 bases and 8 bases, in that order; junction bases with no gene match: 6. CDR3 amino acids: CASSYGQGGEKLFF. In nucleotides, the CDR3 is TGCGCCAGCAGCTACGGACAGGGAGGGGAAAAACTGTTTTTT.

The genes are TRBV7-2 and TRBJ2-7; TRBD1 matches 8 bases. The CDR3 runs 15 residues. Germline assignment: CDR1 SGHTA and CDR2 FQGNSA. V shed 0 bases, J shed 3 bases, and the junction held 4 bases outside the gene matches. The CDR3 DNA reads TGTGCCAGCAGCTTAGCGGGACAGGTTTTCTACGAGCAGTACTTC. This encodes CASSLAGQVFYEQYF.

In regard to this clonotype: A read error is possible here, since a much larger clone lies one base away. Since no conserved phenylalanine or tryptophan closes the CDR3, a read error is the likely cause. The CDR3 region has the DNA TGCGCCAGCAGCTTGGAGGGGGTCGAAAATCAGCCCCAGCATATT. It specifies CASSLEGVENQPQHI. The chain employs TRBV5-1 and TRBJ1-5, with a possible D match to TRBD1 (6 bases). The germline V and J ends were trimmed by 0 bases and 4 bases, with 11 bases remaining between them. This CDR3 is 15 amino acids long. Germline CDR1 is SGHRS and CDR2 is YFSETQ.

The chain is built from TRBV2 and TRBJ2-3; 12 bases agree with TRBD2. J was trimmed by 4 bases and V by 3 bases; bases with no gene match: 8. The CDR3 runs 17 residues. CDR1 and CDR2 (germline): SNHLY, FYNNEI. This CDR3 reads CASSDFRLAGESDTQYF. CDR3 coding DNA: TGTGCCAGCAGTGACTTCCGACTAGCGGGAGAGTCAGATACGCAGTATTTT.

The J gene is TRBJ1-2, the V gene TRBV21-1; the table's TRBD1 call for D was not verified on the DNA. TRBV21-1 is shown as a pseudogene. The CDR3 is 18 amino acids. This CDR3 is CASSKGARGTSTRDGYTF. CDR3 sequence (DNA): TGTGCCAGCAGCAAAGGCGCACGTGGGACCTCGACCCGGGATGGCTACACCTTC.

This clonotype turned up a few times. V and J are TRBV7-8 and TRBJ1-1; D is ambiguous. The CDR3 contains 12 residues. Germline lookup yields CDR1 SGHVS and CDR2 FQNEAQ. V lost 5 bases and J lost 6, with 10 bases in between. The CDR3 sequence: CASSGRLAEAFF. The CDR3 region has the DNA TGTGCCAGCAGCGGGCGTCTGGCTGAAGCTTTCTTT.

The V and J genes are TRBV12-3 or TRBV12-4 and TRBJ1-1; D unclear. Trimming removed 5 bases from V and 0 bases from J, with 13 bases in between. The CDR3 is made up of 15 amino acids. The CDR3 bases are TGTGCCAGCAGTCCCCCTCCATCCATGAACACTGAAGCTTTCTTT. Its translation is CASSPPPSMNTEAFF.

V usage is TRBV12-3 or TRBV12-4 and J usage is TRBJ2-7; D gene unclear. The CDR3 sequence is 15 residues long. V was trimmed by 7 bases and J by 0 bases, leaving 16 bases between them. In nucleotides, the CDR3 is TGTGCCAGCACCTTGGAAGGTGGATTCTCCTACGAGCAGTACTTC. As protein: CASTLEGGFSYEQYF.

The chain links TRBV5-1 to TRBJ2-3; 9 positions match TRBD1. The V gene end was trimmed by 0 bases and the J gene end by 5 bases; junction bases not matched to a gene: 4. The CDR3 runs to 15 residues. Germline CDR1 reads SGHRS; CDR2 reads YFSETQ. The CDR3 spells CASSLGQGVGDTQYF. As DNA, the CDR3 is TGCGCCAGCAGCTTGGGACAGGGGGTGGGAGATACGCAGTATTTT.

This clonotype was recorded many times. This chain uses TRBV12-3 or TRBV12-4 with TRBJ2-3, with D uncertain. The CDR3 spans 13 residues. With 0 bases removed from V and 2 bases from J, the gap between germline ends came to 3 bases. CDR3 region: CASSLALTDTQYF. The CDR3 DNA follows: TGTGCCAGCAGTTTAGCCCTCACAGATACGCAGTATTTT.

This clonotype was seen a few times. The chain carries TRBV20-1 and TRBJ1-6; D possibly corresponds to TRBD1 (5 bases). CDR3 length: 14 residues. CDR1 and CDR2 from the germline V gene are DFQATT and SNEGSKA (reference sequence). Trimming stripped 5 bases from V and 3 bases from J, with 11 bases between. For the CDR3, the DNA is TGCAGTGCTTGGGGGGGGGACTATAATTCACCCCTCCACTTT. Translating it yields CSAWGGDYNSPLHF.